The TCR beta chain under discussion was sequenced for a study of T cells after yellow fever vaccination. About this clonotype itself: The target antigen is unknown.

General study results and limits: Reappearance after the booster was seen for most primary-vaccination clones, at more than 95% CD4 and less than 90% CD8.

TCRdb re-derived calls from the 5' RACE reads in MiXCR, one entry per CDR3 protein. The data contain about 400,000 distinct CDR3 sequences, 6.2% of them singletons. The germline V gene has CDR1 DFQATT and CDR2 SNEGSKA (reference sequence). V shed 6 bases and J shed 0 bases, with 11 bases lying between them. The CDR3 length is 14 residues. This clonotype was sampled from a man aged 25 to 40 who received the YFV17D yellow fever vaccine. The specimen comprised PBMCs, sampled 5 days after the yellow fever booster vaccination. This sequence joins TRBV20-1 and TRBJ2-2; no definite D call. DNA for the CDR3: TGCAGTGCCCCGGTGAGAGCGAACACCGGGGAGCTGTTTTTT. Translating gives CSAPVRANTGELFF.